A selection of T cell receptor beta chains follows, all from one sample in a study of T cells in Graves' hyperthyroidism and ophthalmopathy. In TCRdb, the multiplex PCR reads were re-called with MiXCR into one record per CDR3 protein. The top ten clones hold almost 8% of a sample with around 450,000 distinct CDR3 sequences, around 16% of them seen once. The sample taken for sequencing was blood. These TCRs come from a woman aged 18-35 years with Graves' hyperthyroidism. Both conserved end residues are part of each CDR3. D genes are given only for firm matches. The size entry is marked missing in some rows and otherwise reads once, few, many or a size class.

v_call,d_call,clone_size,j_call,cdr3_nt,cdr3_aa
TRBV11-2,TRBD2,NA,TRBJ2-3,TGTGCCAGCAGCTCGGGACTAGCGGGAACCACCCCAGATACGCAGTATTTT,CASSSGLAGTTPDTQYF
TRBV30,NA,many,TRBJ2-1,TGTGCCTGGAGTGTAGGGAGCGGGCCTGCCTACAATGAGCAGTTCTTC,CAWSVGSGPAYNEQFF
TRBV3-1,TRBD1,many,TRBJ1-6,TGTGCCAGCAGCCAAGATTACGGGACAGGGGGCAGTTCACCCCTCCACTTT,CASSQDYGTGGSSPLHF
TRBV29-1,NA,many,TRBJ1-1,TGCAGCGTTGAAGATAGAACAGGACCGCACCAAATGAACACTGAAGCTTTCTTT,CSVEDRTGPHQMNTEAFF
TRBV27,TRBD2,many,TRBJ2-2,TGTGCCAGCAGTAGAACCCTGGGGGGGGAGAACACCGGGGAGCTGTTTTTT,CASSRTLGGENTGELFF
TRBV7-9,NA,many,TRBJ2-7,TGTGCCAGCAGACGCGTGGGGCAGAGCTACGAGCAGTACTTC,CASRRVGQSYEQYF
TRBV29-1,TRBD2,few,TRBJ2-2,TGCAGCGCTGGACTAGGGACCACCGGGGAGCTGTTTTTT,CSAGLGTTGELFF
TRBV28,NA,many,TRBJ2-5,TGTGCCAGCAGTTTCTCTCGAGTCCTTAAAGAGACCCAGTACTTC,CASSFSRVLKETQYF
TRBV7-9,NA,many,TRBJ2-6,TGTGCCAGCAGGCCATCTGCTGGTACTGGGGCCAACGTCCTGACTTTC,CASRPSAGTGANVLTF
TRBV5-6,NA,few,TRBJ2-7,TGTGCCAGCAGCTTGACCGGGACCGAGAGCTCCTACGAGCAGTACTTC,CASSLTGTESSYEQYF
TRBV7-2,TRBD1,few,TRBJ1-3,TGTGCCAGCAGCTTAGGGGCCCGACAGGGGTTAAACACCATATATTTT,CASSLGARQGLNTIYF
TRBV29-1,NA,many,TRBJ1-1,TGCAGCGTACACAGCCACAAAACTAAAAGTGAAGCTTTCTTT,CSVHSHKTKSEAFF
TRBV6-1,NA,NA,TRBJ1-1,TGTGCCAGCAGTGAAAAGCCCCAACGGGGTTTCTTT,CASSEKPQRGFF
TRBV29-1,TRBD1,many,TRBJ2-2,TGCAGCGTTGAAGATCCTTGGACAGGGGGCGCGACCGGGGAGCTGTTTTTT,CSVEDPWTGGATGELFF
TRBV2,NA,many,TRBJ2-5,TGTGCCAGCAGTGAAGCGCTCGGAACCCAGTACTTC,CASSEALGTQYF
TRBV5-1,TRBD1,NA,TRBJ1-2,TGCGCCAGCAGCTCCACAGGGGGCGAATCCAATGGCTACACCTTC,CASSSTGGESNGYTF
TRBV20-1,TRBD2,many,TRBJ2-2,TGCAGTGCTAGGGCCGCGGGTAGCGGGGCGGTGGGGCTGTTTTTT,CSARAAGSGAVGLFF
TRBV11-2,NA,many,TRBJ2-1,TGTGCCAGCAGCTTAGTTGGTCCGGGAAGCAATGAGCAGTTCTTC,CASSLVGPGSNEQFF
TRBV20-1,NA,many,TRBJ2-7,TGCAGTGCTAGAGAAACGGATTTCTACGAGCAGTACTTC,CSARETDFYEQYF
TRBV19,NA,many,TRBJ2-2,TGTGCCAGTATCGATCTTCGGGTGAACACCGGGGAGCTGTTTTTT,CASIDLRVNTGELFF
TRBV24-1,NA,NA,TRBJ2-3,TGTGCCACCAGTGACGCCATAGCGAGAAGCACAGATACGCAGTATTTT,CATSDAIARSTDTQYF
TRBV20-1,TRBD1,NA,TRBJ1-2,TGCAGTGCCAGCGGACAGGGCGGCTATGGCTACACCTTC,CSASGQGGYGYTF
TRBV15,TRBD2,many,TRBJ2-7,TGTGCCACCAGCAGGCTGCGGGGGGGCCCGGTACAGGGCGACGAGCAGTACTTC,CATSRLRGGPVQGDEQYF
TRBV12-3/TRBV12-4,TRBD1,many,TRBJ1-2,TGTGCCAGCAGCGGGACAGTAGACTATGGCTACACCTTC,CASSGTVDYGYTF
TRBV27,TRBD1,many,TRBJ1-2,TGTGCCAGCAGGCGGGGACAGGGGGCGGGAGGCTACACCTTC,CASRRGQGAGGYTF
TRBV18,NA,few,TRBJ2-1,TGTGCCAGCTCCTCCTTCCAAAGGGCCATCGGTGAGCAGTTCTTC,CASSSFQRAIGEQFF
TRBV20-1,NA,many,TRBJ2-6,TGCAGTGCTGGAAGGGGGACTGGGGCCAACGTCCTGACTTTC,CSAGRGTGANVLTF
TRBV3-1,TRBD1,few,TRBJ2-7,TGTGCCAGCAGGGACAGGGGAAGAGCCTACGAGCAGTACTTC,CASRDRGRAYEQYF
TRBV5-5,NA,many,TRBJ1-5,TGTGCCAGCAGCTTGAGGCAGGCCGGGACGGCTCAGCCCCAGCATTTT,CASSLRQAGTAQPQHF
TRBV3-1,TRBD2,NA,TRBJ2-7,TGTGCCAGCAGCCGAATGGGCCAGCGGGGGGCCTACGAGCAGTACTTC,CASSRMGQRGAYEQYF
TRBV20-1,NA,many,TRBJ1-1,TGCAGTGCTAGACCCCCCGTGGGATGGACTGAAGCTTTCTTT,CSARPPVGWTEAFF
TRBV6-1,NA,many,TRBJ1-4,TGTGCCAGCAGTTTCGCCGGGGGCGAGTATGAAAAACTGTTTTTT,CASSFAGGEYEKLFF
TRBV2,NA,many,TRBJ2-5,TGTGCCAGCGGGAGACTGCAAGAGACCCAGTACTTC,CASGRLQETQYF
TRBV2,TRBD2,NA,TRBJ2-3,TGTGCCAGCAGTACTCCGGGACTAGCGGGAGTACGCACAGATACGCAGTATTTT,CASSTPGLAGVRTDTQYF
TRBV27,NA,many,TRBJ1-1,TGTGCCAGCAGTCCCTGGACCATCGGAAGGACTGAAGCTTTCTTT,CASSPWTIGRTEAFF
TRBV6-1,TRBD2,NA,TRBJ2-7,TGTGCCAGCCGCGGCGGGACTAGCACCACCCATCCCTACGAGCAGTACTTC,CASRGGTSTTHPYEQYF
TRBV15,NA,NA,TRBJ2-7,TGTGCCACCAGCAGAGTACCAGGGAGATTCCACGAGCAGTACTTC,CATSRVPGRFHEQYF
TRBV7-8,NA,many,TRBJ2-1,TGTGCCAGCAGGGGCGGGACCTACAATGAGCAGTTCTTC,CASRGGTYNEQFF
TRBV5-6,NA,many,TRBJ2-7,TGTGCCAGCAGCCGGACCCTCTCCTACGAGCAGTACTTC,CASSRTLSYEQYF
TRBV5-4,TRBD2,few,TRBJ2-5,TGTGCCAGCAGCGCGGCTAGCGGGGGGGTCCGGGAGACCCAGTACTTC,CASSAASGGVRETQYF
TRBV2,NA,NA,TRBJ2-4,TGTGCCAGCGTGGACCGGATGATAGCCAAAAACATTCAGTACTTC,CASVDRMIAKNIQYF
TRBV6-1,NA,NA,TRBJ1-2,TGTGCCAGCAGAAACGGGGCAGGGGCACATACTGGCTACACCTTC,CASRNGAGAHTGYTF
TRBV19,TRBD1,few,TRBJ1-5,TGTGCCAGTAGTAGTTGGCCGAGGGGGCGGTCTCAGCCCCAGCATTTT,CASSSWPRGRSQPQHF
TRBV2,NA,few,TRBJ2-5,TGTGCCAGCAGTATCGGGGCACAAGAGACCCAGTACTTC,CASSIGAQETQYF
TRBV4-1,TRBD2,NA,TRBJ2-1,TGCGCCAGCAGCCTCGGGGGAGCGGGGGGGCATGGCAATGAGCAGTTCTTC,CASSLGGAGGHGNEQFF
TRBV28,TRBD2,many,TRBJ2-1,TGTGCCAGCAGTTTAGGAATTAGCGGGGGGGCCTGGGGTGAGCAGTTCTTC,CASSLGISGGAWGEQFF
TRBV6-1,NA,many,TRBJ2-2,TGTGCCAGCAGGAACCTGGGGGGGCGCACCGGGGAGCTGTTTTTT,CASRNLGGRTGELFF
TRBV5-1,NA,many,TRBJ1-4,TGCGCCAGCAGCCCGACAGTCCCGAAGAATGAAAAACTGTTTTTT,CASSPTVPKNEKLFF
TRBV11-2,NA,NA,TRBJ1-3,TGTGCCAGCAGTCTGACCCGAAAGCACCCATATTTT,CASSLTRKHPYF
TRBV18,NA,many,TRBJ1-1,TGTGCCAGCTCACCCCCCGGGGCTGAAGCTTTCTTT,CASSPPGAEAFF